This entry features one T cell receptor beta chain sequence. Its antigen is unknown. CDR3 length: 16 amino acids. CDR1 and CDR2 (germline): SEHNR, FQNEAQ (reference sequence). Unmatched junction bases numbered 5, after V lost 0 bases and J lost 4 bases. The sample comes from a study of vaccination and CD4 T cells after COVID-19. As for the study in general: Culture controls were given either a CEFX pool, an HIV-1 Nef pool, or no peptide. Study outcomes and limitations: A nonsignificant median increase from roughly 21 to 40 SARS-CoV-2-reactive clonotypes was observed.

As for treatment: roughly 11-day PBMC culture with coronavirus spike peptide pools or control peptides (ViraFEST assay). Sequenced with the Oncomine TCR Beta short-read assay was DNA taken from cultured CD4+ T cells. CD4+ T cells were cultured, and genomic DNA was extracted from them. TCRdb used MiXCR to reprocess the PCR reads, holding one entry per CDR3 protein. The data contain 10,000 or so distinct CDR3 sequences, 40% to 45% of them singletons. The specimen comprised CD4+ T cells from blood, cultured in vitro, sampled after SARS-CoV-2 vaccination. The J gene is TRBJ2-5, the V gene TRBV7-9; 10 bases line up with TRBD2. This sequence originates from a human donor who had recovered from COVID-19. CDR3 in DNA: TGTGCCAGCAGCTTAGCAGCGGGAGGGCTAAGAGAGACCCAGTACTTC. Amino acids: CASSLAAGGLRETQYF.